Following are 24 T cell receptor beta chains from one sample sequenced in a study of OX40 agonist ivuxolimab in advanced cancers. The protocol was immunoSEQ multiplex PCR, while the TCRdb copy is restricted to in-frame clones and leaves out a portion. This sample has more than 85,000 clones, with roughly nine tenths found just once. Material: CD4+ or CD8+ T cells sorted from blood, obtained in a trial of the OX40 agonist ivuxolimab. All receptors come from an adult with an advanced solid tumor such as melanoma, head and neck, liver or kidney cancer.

The CDR3 spells CASSDQTGYFETQYF. CDR3 coding DNA: TGTGCCAGCAGTGATCAGACAGGGTATTTCGAGACCCAGTACTTC. This chain uses TRBV6-1 with TRBJ2-5, with TRBD1 matching over 7 bases. CDR3 length equals 15 residues. J lost 5 bases, V lost 3 bases, and 9 bases had no gene match. Germline CDR1 MNHNS, CDR2 SASEGT.

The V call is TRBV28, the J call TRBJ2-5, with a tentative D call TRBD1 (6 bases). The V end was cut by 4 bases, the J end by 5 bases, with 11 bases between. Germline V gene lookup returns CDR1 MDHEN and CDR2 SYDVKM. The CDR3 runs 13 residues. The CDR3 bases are TGTGCCAGCAGTTCTCATACAGGGGAGACCCAGTACTTC. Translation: CASSSHTGETQYF.

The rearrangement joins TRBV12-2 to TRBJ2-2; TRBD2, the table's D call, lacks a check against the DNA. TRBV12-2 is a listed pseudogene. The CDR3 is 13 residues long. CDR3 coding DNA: TGTGCAAGTCGCTTAGGACTAGCCGGGGAGCTGTTTTTT. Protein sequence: CASRLGLAGELFF.

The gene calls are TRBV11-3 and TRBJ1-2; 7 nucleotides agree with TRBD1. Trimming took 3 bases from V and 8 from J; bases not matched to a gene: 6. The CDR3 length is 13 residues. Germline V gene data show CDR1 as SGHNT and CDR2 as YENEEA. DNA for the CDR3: TGTGCCAGCAGCTTGGGCAGGGGGGGCGGCTACACCTTC. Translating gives CASSLGRGGGYTF.

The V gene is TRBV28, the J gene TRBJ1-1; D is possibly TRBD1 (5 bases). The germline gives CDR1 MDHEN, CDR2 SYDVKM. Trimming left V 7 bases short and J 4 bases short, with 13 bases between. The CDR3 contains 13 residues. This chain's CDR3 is CASILGGSTEAFF. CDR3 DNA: TGTGCCAGCATACTCGGGGGGTCCACTGAAGCTTTCTTT. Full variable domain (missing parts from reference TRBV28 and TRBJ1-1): DVKVTQSSRYLVKRTGEKVFLECVQDMDHENMFWYRQDPGLGLRLIYFSYDVKMKEKGDIPEGYSVSREKKERFSLILESASTNQTSMYLCASILGGSTEAFFGQGTRLTVV.

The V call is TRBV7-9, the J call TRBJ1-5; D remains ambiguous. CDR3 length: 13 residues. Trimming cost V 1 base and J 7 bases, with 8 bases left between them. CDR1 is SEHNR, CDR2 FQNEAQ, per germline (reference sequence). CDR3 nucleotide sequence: TGTGCCAGCAGCTTAGAGCCCGGCCAGCCCCAGCATTTT. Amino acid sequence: CASSLEPGQPQHF. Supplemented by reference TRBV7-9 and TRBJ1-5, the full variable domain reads DTGVSQNPRHKITKRGQNVTFRCDPISEHNRLYWYRQTLGQGPEFLTYFQNEAQLEKSRLLSDRFSAERPKGSFSTLEIQRTEQGDSAMYLCASSLEPGQPQHFGDGTRLSIL.

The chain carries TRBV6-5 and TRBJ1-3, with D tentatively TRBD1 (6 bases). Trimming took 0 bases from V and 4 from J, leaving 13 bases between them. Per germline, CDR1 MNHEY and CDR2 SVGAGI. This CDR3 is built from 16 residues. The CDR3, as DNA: TGTGCCAGCAGTTACTCGATGAGGGGGACGGGAAACACCATATATTTT. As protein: CASSYSMRGTGNTIYF.

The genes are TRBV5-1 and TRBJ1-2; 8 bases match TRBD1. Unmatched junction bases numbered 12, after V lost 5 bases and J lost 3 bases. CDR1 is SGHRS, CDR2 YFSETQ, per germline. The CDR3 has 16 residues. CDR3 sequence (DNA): TGCGCCAGCAGACCTACCGGGACAGGTCCGGACTATGGCTACACCTTC. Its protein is CASRPTGTGPDYGYTF.

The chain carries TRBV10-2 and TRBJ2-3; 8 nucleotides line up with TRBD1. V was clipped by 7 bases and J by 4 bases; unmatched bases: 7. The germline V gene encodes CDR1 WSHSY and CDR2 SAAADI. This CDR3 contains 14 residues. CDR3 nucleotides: TGCGCCAGCAATTCACAGGGGGGCGCAGATACGCAGTATTTT. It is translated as CASNSQGGADTQYF.

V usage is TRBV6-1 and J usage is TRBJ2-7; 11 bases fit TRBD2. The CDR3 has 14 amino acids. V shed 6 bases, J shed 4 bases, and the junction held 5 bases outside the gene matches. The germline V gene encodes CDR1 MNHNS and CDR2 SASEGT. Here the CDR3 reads CASRDSGRGYEQYF. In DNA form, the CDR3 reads TGTGCCAGCAGAGATAGCGGGAGGGGGTACGAGCAGTACTTC.

CDR3 sequence (DNA): TGTGCCAGCAGCGTTACAGAACAAGAGACCCAGTACTTC. Amino acid sequence: CASSVTEQETQYF. V and J are TRBV9 and TRBJ2-5; D remains ambiguous. Germline V gene sequence: CDR1 SGDLS, CDR2 YYNGEE. The V and J ends lost 2 bases and 2 bases respectively, with 7 bases between them. The CDR3 runs 13 residues.

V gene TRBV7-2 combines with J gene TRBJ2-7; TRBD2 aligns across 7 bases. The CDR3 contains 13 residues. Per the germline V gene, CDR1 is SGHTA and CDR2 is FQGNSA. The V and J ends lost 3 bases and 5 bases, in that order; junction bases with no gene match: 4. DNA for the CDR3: TGTGCCAGCAGCTTTCTAGCGGTAAACGAGCAGTACTTC. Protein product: CASSFLAVNEQYF.

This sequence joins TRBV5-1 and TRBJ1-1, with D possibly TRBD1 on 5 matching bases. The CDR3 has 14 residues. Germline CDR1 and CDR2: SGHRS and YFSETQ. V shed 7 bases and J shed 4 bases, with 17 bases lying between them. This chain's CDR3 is CASLGDGGSTEAFF. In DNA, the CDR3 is TGCGCCAGCTTGGGGGACGGGGGGAGCACTGAAGCTTTCTTT. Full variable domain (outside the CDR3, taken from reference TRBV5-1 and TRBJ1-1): KAGVTQTPRYLIKTRGQQVTLSCSPISGHRSVSWYQQTPGQGLQFLFEYFSETQRNKGNFPGRFSGRQFSNSRSEMNVSTLELGDSALYLCASLGDGGSTEAFFGQGTRLTVV.

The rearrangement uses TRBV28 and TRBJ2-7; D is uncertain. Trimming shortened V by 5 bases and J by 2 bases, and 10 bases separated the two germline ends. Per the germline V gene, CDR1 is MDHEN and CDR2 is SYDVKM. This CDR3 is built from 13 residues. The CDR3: CASSPSGTYEQYF. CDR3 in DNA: TGTGCCAGCAGTCCCTCCGGAACCTACGAGCAGTACTTC.

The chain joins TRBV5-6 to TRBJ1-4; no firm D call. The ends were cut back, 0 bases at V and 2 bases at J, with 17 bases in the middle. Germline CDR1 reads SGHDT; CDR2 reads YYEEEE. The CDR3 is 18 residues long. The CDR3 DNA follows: TGTGCCAGCAGCTTGGCCAAGGGAGGGCAAGTGACTAATGAAAAACTGTTTTTT. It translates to CASSLAKGGQVTNEKLFF.

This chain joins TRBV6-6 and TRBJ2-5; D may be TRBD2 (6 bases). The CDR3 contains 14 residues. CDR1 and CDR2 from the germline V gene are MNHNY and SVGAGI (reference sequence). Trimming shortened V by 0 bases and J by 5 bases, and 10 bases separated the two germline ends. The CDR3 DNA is TGTGCCAGCAGTTACTCGGCAGGGAGGGAGACCCAGTACTTC. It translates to CASSYSAGRETQYF.

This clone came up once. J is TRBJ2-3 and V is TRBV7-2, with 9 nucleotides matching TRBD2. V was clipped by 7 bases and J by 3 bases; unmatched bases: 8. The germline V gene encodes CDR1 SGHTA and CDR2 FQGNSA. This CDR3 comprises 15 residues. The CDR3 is CASTISGSGTDTQYF. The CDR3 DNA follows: TGTGCCAGCACCATTAGCGGGAGTGGGACAGATACGCAGTATTTT.

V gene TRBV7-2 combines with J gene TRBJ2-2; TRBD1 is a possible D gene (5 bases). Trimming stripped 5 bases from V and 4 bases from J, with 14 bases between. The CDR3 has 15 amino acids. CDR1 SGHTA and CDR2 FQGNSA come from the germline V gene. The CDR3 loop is CASSHQTELTGELFF. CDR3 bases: TGTGCCAGCAGCCACCAGACAGAGCTCACCGGGGAGCTGTTTTTT. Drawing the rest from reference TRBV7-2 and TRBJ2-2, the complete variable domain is GAGVSQSPSNKVTEKGKDVELRCDPISGHTALYWYRQSLGQGLEFLIYFQGNSAPDKSGLPSDRFSAERTGGSVSTLTIQRTQQEDSAVYLCASSHQTELTGELFFGEGSRLTVL.

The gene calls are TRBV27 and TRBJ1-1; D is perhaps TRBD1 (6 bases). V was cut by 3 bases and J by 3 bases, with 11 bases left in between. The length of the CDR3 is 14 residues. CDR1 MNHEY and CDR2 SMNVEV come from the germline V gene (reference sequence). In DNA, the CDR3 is TGTGCCAGCAGTTTGGAACAGGGAGACACTGAAGCTTTCTTT. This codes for CASSLEQGDTEAFF.

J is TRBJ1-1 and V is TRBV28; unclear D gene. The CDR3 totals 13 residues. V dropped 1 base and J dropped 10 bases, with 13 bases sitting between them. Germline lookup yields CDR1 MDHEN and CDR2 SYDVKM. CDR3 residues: CASSLFRDMGAFF. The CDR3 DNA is TGTGCCAGCAGTTTATTTCGCGATATGGGAGCTTTCTTT. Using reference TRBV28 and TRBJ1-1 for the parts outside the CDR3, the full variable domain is DVKVTQSSRYLVKRTGEKVFLECVQDMDHENMFWYRQDPGLGLRLIYFSYDVKMKEKGDIPEGYSVSREKKERFSLILESASTNQTSMYLCASSLFRDMGAFFGQGTRLTVV.

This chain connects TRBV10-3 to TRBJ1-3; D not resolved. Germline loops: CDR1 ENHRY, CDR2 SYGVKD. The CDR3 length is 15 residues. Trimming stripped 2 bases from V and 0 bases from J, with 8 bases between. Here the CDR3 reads CAISEVSSSGNTIYF. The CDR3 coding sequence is TGTGCCATCAGTGAGGTGTCGAGCTCTGGAAACACCATATATTTT.

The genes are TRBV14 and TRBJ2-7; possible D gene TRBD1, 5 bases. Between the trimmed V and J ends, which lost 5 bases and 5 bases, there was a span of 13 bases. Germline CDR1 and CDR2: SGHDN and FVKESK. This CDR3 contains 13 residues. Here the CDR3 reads CASSYSRGHEQYF. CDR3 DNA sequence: TGTGCCAGCAGCTACTCAAGGGGCCACGAGCAGTACTTC.

CDR3 DNA sequence: TGTGCCAGCGCCTCCCGAGACGGGGGGCGGGCTTTCTTT. Translation: CASASRDGGRAFF. This chain connects TRBV11-2 to TRBJ1-1; weak D call: TRBD1 (6 bases). Germline V gives CDR1 SGHAT, CDR2 FQNNGV. V was cut by 8 bases and J by 11 bases, with 21 bases left in between. The CDR3 sequence is 13 residues long.

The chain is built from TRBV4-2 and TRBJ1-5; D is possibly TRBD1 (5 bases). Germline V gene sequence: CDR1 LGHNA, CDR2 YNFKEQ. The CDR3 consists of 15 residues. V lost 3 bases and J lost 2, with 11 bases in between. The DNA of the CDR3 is TGTGCCAGCAGCCAGGGGACGGCGGGCAATCAGCCCCAGCATTTT. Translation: CASSQGTAGNQPQHF.